The next 15 T cell receptor beta chains were all read from a single sample in a study of identical twins. TCRdb itself ran the 5' RACE reads through MiXCR, one entry per CDR3 protein. The sample has approximately 690,000 distinct CDR3 sequences, roughly 6.2% seen once; the top ten hold roughly 2%. Sequenced material: naive T cells sorted from blood. Source of these receptors: a man aged 18 to 30 in good health.

The gene calls are TRBV3-1 and TRBJ2-1, with 8 bases fitting TRBD2. The V and J ends lost 4 bases and 10 bases, in that order; junction bases with no gene match: 15. CDR1 is LGHDT, CDR2 YNNKEL, per germline (reference sequence). This CDR3 has 16 residues. CDR3 amino acids: CASSPRLTAGEREQFF. Written as DNA, the CDR3 is TGTGCCAGCAGCCCCCGTCTTACAGCGGGAGAACGGGAGCAGTTCTTC.

Many counts were recorded for this clonotype. V is TRBV27 and J is TRBJ1-4, with D uncertain. V dropped 6 bases and J dropped 4 bases, with 9 bases sitting between them. CDR3 length equals 13 residues. Germline V CDR1 and CDR2: MNHEY, SMNVEV (reference sequence). The CDR3 is CASSRTGNEKLFF. Here the CDR3 DNA reads TGTGCCAGCAGCCGGACTGGTAATGAAAAACTGTTTTTT.

As to this clonotype: This may be a read error, as it is one base from a much larger clone. This sequence joins TRBV5-1 and TRBJ2-3; D gene uncertain. Germline CDR1 and CDR2: SGHRS and YFSETQ. This CDR3 comprises 16 residues. Trimming shortened V by 4 bases and J by 2 bases, and 17 bases separated the two germline ends. The DNA for the CDR3 is TGCGCCAGCAGCGCCCGACTGGAGACGTTCACAGATACGCAGTATTTT. Encoded protein: CASSARLETFTDTQYF.

This clonotype turned up a few times. This chain links TRBV4-1 with TRBJ2-5; the match to TRBD1 covers 7 bases. Per germline, CDR1 MGHRA and CDR2 YSYEKL. CDR3 length: 19 amino acids. V was clipped by 0 bases and J by 7 bases; unmatched bases: 20. The CDR3 is CASSQEATGQSLGVWTQYF. CDR3 DNA sequence: TGCGCCAGCAGCCAAGAGGCGACGGGACAGAGCCTCGGGGTGTGGACCCAGTACTTC.

This clonotype was detected only a few times. The chain couples TRBV5-6 to TRBJ1-2, with TRBD1 matching 7 bases. CDR3 length: 13 amino acids. Trimming removed 2 bases from V and 5 bases from J; junction bases left unmatched: 3. CDR1 and CDR2 (germline): SGHDT, YYEEEE. The CDR3 reads CASSFEGAYGYTF. In nucleotides, the CDR3 is TGTGCCAGCAGCTTCGAGGGGGCTTATGGCTACACCTTC.

This clonotype was detected many times. This chain uses TRBV7-8 with TRBJ2-3; D unresolved. The germline gives CDR1 SGHVS, CDR2 FQNEAQ. Trimming shortened V by 1 base and J by 2 bases, and 10 bases separated the two germline ends. This CDR3 contains 15 residues. In nucleotides, the CDR3 is TGTGCCAGCAGCTTAGAGGGCGGTCCCACAGATACGCAGTATTTT. Protein: CASSLEGGPTDTQYF.

The chain recombines TRBV19 with TRBJ2-2; D gene unclear. This CDR3 is built from 13 residues. V lost 6 bases and J lost 13, with 18 bases in between. Germline CDR1 reads LNHDA; CDR2 reads SQIVND (reference sequence). In DNA form, the CDR3 reads TGTGCCAGTAGCAACCTAATGAAGGGAACGCTGTTTTTT. It codes for CASSNLMKGTLFF.

V and J are TRBV25-1 and TRBJ1-4, with a tentative D call TRBD1 (6 bases). Trimming took off 9 bases at V and 6 bases at J, with 14 bases between the two ends. Germline V gives CDR1 MGHDK, CDR2 SYGVNS. This CDR3 contains 13 residues. The CDR3 loop is CARGRGRDEKLFF. The CDR3 nucleotides are TGTGCCAGAGGTAGGGGGAGGGATGAAAAACTGTTTTTT. Filled out from reference TRBV25-1 and TRBJ1-4, the complete variable domain reads EADIYQTPRYLVIGTGKKITLECSQTMGHDKMYWYQQDPGMELHLIHYSYGVNSTEKGDLSSESTVSRIRTEHFPLTLESARPSHTSQYLCARGRGRDEKLFFGSGTQLSVL.

There are many counts of this clonotype. V and J are TRBV29-1 and TRBJ2-4; D unclear. V was cut by 6 bases and J by 0 bases, with 12 bases left in between. CDR1 and CDR2 from the germline V gene are SQVTM and ANQGSEA. This CDR3 contains 14 residues. CDR3 region: CSVKMRLAKNIQYF. CDR3 nucleotides: TGCAGCGTCAAAATGCGACTAGCCAAAAACATTCAGTACTTC.

This clonotype occurred a few times. The genes are TRBV7-9 and TRBJ2-3; maybe TRBD1 (6 bases). Trimming removed 5 bases from V and 2 bases from J, with 14 bases in between. The CDR3 covers 15 residues. In germline, CDR1 is SEHNR, CDR2 FQNEAQ (reference sequence). The CDR3 reads CASSPDRDTTDTQYF. The CDR3 DNA reads TGTGCCAGCAGCCCCGACCGGGACACCACAGATACGCAGTATTTT.

This clonotype was seen many times. This sequence joins TRBV6-5 and TRBJ2-7; the match to TRBD1 covers 9 bases. This CDR3 is built from 13 residues. Germline V lookup: CDR1 MNHEY, CDR2 SVGAGI. The V and J ends lost 1 base and 6 bases, in that order; junction bases with no gene match: 1. In DNA form, the CDR3 reads TGTGCCAGCAGTTACTTGACAGGGGGCGAGCAGTACTTC. Its translation is CASSYLTGGEQYF.

This clonotype was observed a few times. This chain joins TRBV24-1 and TRBJ2-1; 11 bases are shared with TRBD2. Trimming cost V 2 bases and J 4 bases; bases outside gene matches: 3. The CDR3 extends over 16 amino acids. The V gene's germline CDR1 is KGHDR and CDR2 SFDVKD. The DNA for the CDR3 is TGTGCCACCAGTGATTCCGGGACTAGCGGTTACAATGAGCAGTTCTTC. Its translation: CATSDSGTSGYNEQFF.

This clonotype has at least ten counts. V gene TRBV15 combines with J gene TRBJ2-3; either TRBD1 or TRBD2 may supply D (7 bases each). V gave up 1 base and J gave up 4 bases, with 15 bases separating them. The CDR3 contains 16 residues. Germline loops: CDR1 LNHNV, CDR2 YYDKDF (reference sequence). CDR3 DNA sequence: TGTGCCACCAGCAGAGCCGGGCAGGGGGGGCCAGATACGCAGTATTTT. It translates to CATSRAGQGGPDTQYF.

Many counts were recorded for this clonotype. This sequence joins TRBV27 and TRBJ2-5; weak D call: TRBD1 (6 bases). Per the germline V gene, CDR1 is MNHEY and CDR2 is SMNVEV (reference sequence). The CDR3 is 16 residues long. Trimming cost V 3 bases and J 7 bases, with 21 bases left between them. The CDR3 DNA follows: TGTGCCAGCAGTTTTGGCCAGCCTAACCGAGGGGGGACCCAGTACTTC. This codes for CASSFGQPNRGGTQYF.

At least ten counts were recorded for this clonotype. The J gene is TRBJ2-7, the V gene TRBV29-1; possible D gene TRBD2, 5 bases. From germline, CDR1 is SQVTM and CDR2 ANQGSEA. V lost 3 bases to trimming and J lost 0 bases, with 12 bases between them. The CDR3 contains 14 residues. CDR3 residues: CSVDFGDFSYEQYF. CDR3 nucleotides: TGCAGCGTTGATTTCGGGGATTTCTCCTACGAGCAGTACTTC.